A single sample gave rise to the 32 T cell receptor beta chains below, sequenced in a study of T cell responses to AZD1222 COVID-19 vaccine. Method: immunoSEQ multiplex PCR; TCRdb's copy keeps in-frame clones and lacks some. The sample lists 140,000 to 150,000 clones, approximately 93% seen once, with roughly 12% in the top ten. The sample in question was peripheral blood, obtained after recovery from COVID-19. These TCRs come from an adult who had recovered from COVID-19.

This rearrangement joins TRBV23-1 to TRBJ2-4; D possibly uses TRBD1 or TRBD2 (7 bases each). TRBV23-1 is an ORF, with its function uncertain. The CDR3 sequence is 17 residues long. Trimming took 4 bases from V and 8 from J, leaving 24 bases between them. The CDR3 region is CASSPVWGEGANDIQYF. CDR3 nucleotide sequence: TGCGCCAGCAGTCCCGTCTGGGGGGAGGGGGCTAATGACATTCAGTACTTC.

The CDR3, as DNA: TGTGCCAGCAGCCGACTACCGGTCGGGACAGGACACAACTATGGCTACACCTTC. This codes for CASSRLPVGTGHNYGYTF. V is TRBV3-1 (or the pseudogene TRBV3-2) and J is TRBJ1-2, with 8 nucleotides matching TRBD1. V lost 4 bases, J lost 2 bases, and 15 bases stayed unmatched. This CDR3 has 18 amino acids. Germline V gene lookup returns CDR1 LGHDT and CDR2 YNNKEL (reference sequence).

This clone showed up just a few times. Here the CDR3 reads CAWTGGRFYGYTF. The CDR3 DNA is TGTGCCTGGACGGGAGGGCGGTTCTATGGCTACACCTTC. V and J are TRBV30 and TRBJ1-2; D remains ambiguous. V was trimmed by 4 bases and J by 4 bases, leaving 13 bases between them. The CDR3 is 13 amino acids. The germline CDR1 and CDR2 sequences are GTSNPN and SVGIG (reference sequence).

The rearrangement links TRBV7-6 to TRBJ2-3; 7 bases fit TRBD2. The length of the CDR3 is 15 residues. Germline trimming cut 6 bases from V and 2 bases from J; bases unmatched to any gene: 8. Germline V CDR1 and CDR2: SGHVS, FNYEAQ. CDR3 in amino acids: CASRFTSAYTDTQYF. Written as DNA, the CDR3 is TGTGCCAGCAGATTCACTAGCGCCTACACAGATACGCAGTATTTT.

This chain links TRBV19 with TRBJ1-2; D gene unclear. V was trimmed by 3 bases and J by 7 bases, leaving 18 bases between them. Germline CDR1 is LNHDA and CDR2 is SQIVND (reference sequence). The CDR3 sequence is 15 residues long. In DNA, the CDR3 is TGTGCCAGTAGTATCGGGCTGGGTGGCGTTGGTGGCTACACCTTC. Translated, it gives CASSIGLGGVGGYTF.

The chain employs TRBV7-3 and TRBJ2-3; tentatively, D is TRBD2 (5 bases). V lost 5 bases to trimming and J lost 4 bases, with 10 bases between them. Germline lookup yields CDR1 SGHTA and CDR2 FQGTGA. The CDR3 spans 13 residues. CDR3 coding DNA: TGTGCCAGCAGCCCCTTCGGGGCAGATACGCAGTATTTT. Amino acid sequence: CASSPFGADTQYF.

V gene TRBV6-4 combines with J gene TRBJ2-2, with 14 bases aligning to TRBD2. Germline V lookup: CDR1 MRHNA, CDR2 SNTAGT. J lost 7 bases, V lost 4 bases, and 5 bases had no gene match. The length of the CDR3 is 16 residues. The CDR3 reads CASSGLAGGQVGELFF. The CDR3 DNA sequence: TGTGCCAGCAGTGGACTAGCGGGAGGGCAGGTCGGGGAGCTGTTTTTT.

The chain employs TRBV20-1 and TRBJ2-3; 8 bases agree with TRBD2. V lost 7 bases to trimming and J lost 9 bases; unmatched junction nucleotides: 6. CDR1 and CDR2 from the germline V gene are DFQATT and SNEGSKA (reference sequence). This CDR3 spans 11 amino acids. CDR3 sequence: CSVDGRDTQYF. Written as DNA, the CDR3 is TGCAGTGTCGACGGGAGGGACACGCAGTATTTT.

The CDR3 reads CASSPGTSYNSPLHF. The CDR3 DNA is TGCGCCAGCAGCCCTGGGACATCCTATAATTCACCCCTCCACTTT. The chain uses TRBV5-1 and TRBJ1-6; TRBD1 might be the D (6 bases). This CDR3 spans 15 amino acids. Germline CDR1 is SGHRS and CDR2 is YFSETQ. Trimming shortened V by 4 bases and J by 1 base, and 9 bases separated the two germline ends.

The chain joins TRBV3-1 (or the pseudogene TRBV3-2) to TRBJ1-3; no clear D. Trimming stripped 0 bases from V and 2 bases from J, with 23 bases between. Germline loops: CDR1 LGHDT, CDR2 YNNKEL (reference sequence). CDR3 length equals 20 residues. The CDR3 coding sequence is TGTGCCAGCAGCCAAGATAGGGCAGCCATACTCTCTCGAGCTGGAAACACCATATATTTT. Residues: CASSQDRAAILSRAGNTIYF.

V usage is TRBV18 and J usage is TRBJ2-7; D gene unclear. Looked up from germline, CDR1 is KGHSH and CDR2 is LQKENI. V lost 1 base, J lost 3 bases, and 19 bases lay in between. This CDR3 is 17 amino acids long. In DNA form, the CDR3 reads TGTGCCAGCTCACCACTTCCGGCGGTATCAAACCTCTACGAGCAGTACTTC. Its translation is CASSPLPAVSNLYEQYF.

The rearrangement links TRBV21-1 to TRBJ2-3; the table assigns TRBD2, which was not confirmed against the DNA. TRBV21-1 is reported as a pseudogene. The CDR3 covers 18 residues. This CDR3 is CASSKGLAGVEGTDTQYF. Here the CDR3 DNA reads TGTGCCAGCAGCAAAGGCCTAGCGGGAGTGGAGGGCACAGATACGCAGTATTTT.

CDR3 amino acids: CASSERRGFSNQPQHF. CDR3 in DNA: TGTGCCAGCAGCGAAAGACGGGGCTTTAGCAATCAGCCCCAGCATTTT. J is TRBJ1-5 and V is TRBV2; TRBD1 might be the D (5 bases). This CDR3 is 16 amino acids long. Deletions cut 6 bases from V and 0 bases from J, with 15 bases between. The germline V gene has CDR1 SNHLY and CDR2 FYNNEI.

V usage is TRBV7-9 and J usage is TRBJ1-4; D is uncertain. There are 15 residues in the CDR3. Germline CDR1 is SEHNR and CDR2 is FQNEAQ (reference sequence). V was pared by 0 bases and J by 8 bases, with 13 bases between. CDR3 region: CASSLANRAQEKLFF. The CDR3, as DNA: TGTGCCAGCAGCTTAGCAAACCGGGCGCAAGAAAAACTGTTTTTT.

This clone was recorded once. The chain is built from TRBV2 and TRBJ1-2; TRBD1 agrees at 7 bases. With 5 bases clipped from V and 3 bases from J, the junction kept 18 bases outside the gene matches. This CDR3 spans 18 amino acids. CDR1 and CDR2 (germline): SNHLY, FYNNEI. The CDR3 reads CASSKLTSPGQPHYGYTF. CDR3 DNA: TGTGCCAGCAGTAAACTTACTTCACCGGGACAGCCCCACTATGGCTACACCTTC.

The chain joins TRBV4-1 to TRBJ1-1; unclear D gene. Germline V lookup: CDR1 MGHRA, CDR2 YSYEKL. This CDR3 spans 11 amino acids. The V gene lost 5 bases and the J gene lost 5 bases, with 6 bases spanning the gap. This CDR3 reads CASSLGTEAFF. CDR3 DNA sequence: TGCGCCAGCAGCTTGGGAACTGAAGCTTTCTTT.

The V call is TRBV5-6, the J call TRBJ1-3, with TRBD1 as a possible D gene (6 bases). Germline loops: CDR1 SGHDT, CDR2 YYEEEE. V was cut by 3 bases and J by 2 bases, with 9 bases left in between. The CDR3 contains 14 residues. CDR3 loop: CASSYRDAGNTIYF. In nucleotides, the CDR3 is TGTGCCAGCAGCTACAGGGATGCTGGAAACACCATATATTTT.

The chain links TRBV5-1 to TRBJ2-3, with 12 bases lining up with TRBD2. Trimming removed 4 bases from V and 6 bases from J; junction bases left unmatched: 6. The CDR3 totals 15 residues. Germline CDR1 and CDR2: SGHRS and YFSETQ. CDR3 loop: CASSPSSGRADTQYF. The CDR3 region has the DNA TGCGCCAGCAGCCCATCTAGCGGGAGGGCCGATACGCAGTATTTT.

This clone was seen only once. The chain combines TRBV9 with TRBJ1-4, with 8 bases matching TRBD1. Germline values: CDR1 SGDLS, CDR2 YYNGEE. The ends lost 0 bases at V and 7 bases at J; junction bases unmatched: 8. The CDR3 consists of 16 residues. The CDR3 reads CASSVGGQGAGEKLFF. The CDR3, as DNA: TGTGCCAGCAGCGTAGGTGGACAGGGTGCGGGTGAAAAACTGTTTTTT.

The rearrangement uses TRBV5-6 and TRBJ1-2, with D possibly matching TRBD1 (6 bases). Looked up from germline, CDR1 is SGHDT and CDR2 is YYEEEE. V was shortened by 4 bases and J by 8 bases, with 21 bases between the two germline ends. This CDR3 has 15 amino acids. In DNA form, the CDR3 reads TGTGCCAGCAGCACAGGCCCGGGACAAGGTCCGGGCTACACCTTC. Its protein is CASSTGPGQGPGYTF. The full variable domain, rest sourced from reference TRBV5-6 and TRBJ1-2, is DAGVTQSPTHLIKTRGQQVTLRCSPKSGHDTVSWYQQALGQGPQFIFQYYEEEERQRGNFPDRFSGHQFPNYSSELNVNALLLGDSALYLCASSTGPGQGPGYTFGSGTRLTVV.

The count of this clone is one. The chain is built from TRBV30 and TRBJ2-5, with D unresolved. V was cut by 1 base and J by 2 bases, with 2 bases left in between. This CDR3 is built from 11 residues. Germline loops: CDR1 GTSNPN, CDR2 SVGIG (reference sequence). The DNA for the CDR3 is TGTGCCTGGAGTGCGCAAGAGACCCAGTACTTC. Translating gives CAWSAQETQYF. Drawing the rest from reference TRBV30 and TRBJ2-5, the complete variable domain is SQTIHQWPATLVQPVGSPLSLECTVEGTSNPNLYWYRQAAGRGLQLLFYSVGIGQISSEVPQNLSASRPQDRQFILSSKKLLLSDSGFYLCAWSAQETQYFGPGTRLLVL.

The rearrangement joins TRBV19 to TRBJ2-3, with 8 bases aligning to TRBD2. The CDR3 covers 14 residues. Germline CDR1 is LNHDA and CDR2 is SQIVND (reference sequence). The trim removed 6 bases at V and 4 bases at J, leaving 6 bases unmatched. CDR3 DNA: TGTGCCAGTAGGGGAGCGGGAGACGCAGATACGCAGTATTTT. Translated, it gives CASRGAGDADTQYF.

The chain uses TRBV5-1 and TRBJ2-1, with D possibly TRBD2 on 5 matching bases. V was shortened by 3 bases and J by 0 bases, with 16 bases between the two germline ends. This CDR3 contains 17 residues. The germline V gene encodes CDR1 SGHRS and CDR2 YFSETQ. CDR3 in DNA: TGCGCCAGCAGCTCGGGCTCCAGCGGAAACTCCTACAATGAGCAGTTCTTC. Translated: CASSSGSSGNSYNEQFF.

This clone was counted once. The chain links TRBV18 to TRBJ2-5, with 8 bases lining up with TRBD1. The CDR3 extends over 17 amino acids. Losses at the gene ends were 3 bases for V and 4 bases for J; bases not matched to a gene: 13. Per germline, CDR1 KGHSH and CDR2 LQKENI. DNA of the CDR3: TGTGCCAGCTCACCCCGGACAGGGCGACCCTGGCCAGAGACCCAGTACTTC. Encoded protein: CASSPRTGRPWPETQYF. The complete variable domain, with remaining parts taken from reference TRBV18 and TRBJ2-5, reads NAGVMQNPRHLVRRRGQEARLRCSPMKGHSHVYWYRQLPEEGLKFMVYLQKENIIDESGMPKERFSAEFPKEGPSILRIQQVVRGDSAAYFCASSPRTGRPWPETQYFGPGTRLLVL.

This chain joins TRBV11-3 and TRBJ1-5, with D unresolved. CDR1 SGHNT and CDR2 YENEEA come from the germline V gene. The CDR3 consists of 15 residues. Trimming pared 3 bases from V and 1 base from J, leaving 10 bases between. CDR3 bases: TGTGCCAGCAGCTTCAGCGGGTGGAGCAATCAGCCCCAGCATTTT. Its protein product is CASSFSGWSNQPQHF.

This clone was seen once. V is TRBV18 and J is TRBJ1-2; 7 nucleotides match TRBD1. The CDR3 runs 13 residues. Germline V gives CDR1 KGHSH, CDR2 LQKENI. Trimming took 4 bases from V and 5 from J; bases not matched to a gene: 4. CDR3 nucleotide sequence: TGTGCCAGCTCACTCGGGGACAGTTATGGCTACACCTTC. Its translation is CASSLGDSYGYTF.

The V and J genes are TRBV6-4 and TRBJ1-3; D is unclear. V was clipped by 6 bases and J by 8 bases, with 14 bases between them. Germline V gene sequence: CDR1 MRHNA, CDR2 SNTAGT. There are 13 residues in the CDR3. The CDR3 reads CASSRDFGDTIYF. In DNA form, the CDR3 reads TGTGCCAGCAGCCGGGATTTTGGGGACACCATATATTTT.

The rearrangement joins TRBV30 to TRBJ2-2; TRBD2 aligns across 9 bases. Looked up from germline, CDR1 is GTSNPN and CDR2 is SVGIG (reference sequence). The CDR3 totals 15 residues. Unmatched junction bases numbered 1, after V lost 1 base and J lost 1 base. In DNA form, the CDR3 reads TGTGCCTGGAGTGCGACTAGCGGGAACACCGGGGAGCTGTTTTTT. This encodes CAWSATSGNTGELFF.

The rearrangement links TRBV6-5 to TRBJ1-2; unclear D gene. Trimming took 2 bases from V and 4 from J, leaving 8 bases between them. This CDR3 is 13 amino acids long. Germline lookup yields CDR1 MNHEY and CDR2 SVGAGI. CDR3 residues: CASSYRESYGYTF. The CDR3 DNA follows: TGTGCCAGCAGTTACCGGGAGAGCTATGGCTACACCTTC.

The CDR3 DNA reads as TGTGCCAGCAGCGTCTCGCGGACCGACACCGGGGAGCTGTTTTTT. Translation gives CASSVSRTDTGELFF. The rearrangement links TRBV9 to TRBJ2-2, with D hard to call. This CDR3 spans 15 amino acids. Trimming stripped 2 bases from V and 3 bases from J, with 11 bases between. CDR1 is SGDLS and CDR2 is YYNGEE in the germline V gene.

The chain links TRBV28 to TRBJ2-7, with unresolved D. V lost 3 bases to trimming and J lost 5 bases, with 17 bases between them. Germline V CDR1 and CDR2: MDHEN, SYDVKM. The CDR3 spans 15 residues. The CDR3 sequence: CASSLTSPFFDEQYF. The DNA for the CDR3 is TGTGCCAGCAGTTTGACAAGCCCCTTCTTCGACGAGCAGTACTTC.

The rearrangement joins TRBV6-1 to TRBJ2-7; TRBD1 matches 7 bases. CDR1 and CDR2 from the germline V gene are MNHNS and SASEGT. The CDR3 has 14 residues. The V and J ends lost 1 base and 4 bases, in that order; junction bases with no gene match: 4. The CDR3 loop is CASSEGGRGYEQYF. The CDR3 DNA sequence: TGTGCCAGCAGTGAAGGGGGCAGGGGGTACGAGCAGTACTTC.